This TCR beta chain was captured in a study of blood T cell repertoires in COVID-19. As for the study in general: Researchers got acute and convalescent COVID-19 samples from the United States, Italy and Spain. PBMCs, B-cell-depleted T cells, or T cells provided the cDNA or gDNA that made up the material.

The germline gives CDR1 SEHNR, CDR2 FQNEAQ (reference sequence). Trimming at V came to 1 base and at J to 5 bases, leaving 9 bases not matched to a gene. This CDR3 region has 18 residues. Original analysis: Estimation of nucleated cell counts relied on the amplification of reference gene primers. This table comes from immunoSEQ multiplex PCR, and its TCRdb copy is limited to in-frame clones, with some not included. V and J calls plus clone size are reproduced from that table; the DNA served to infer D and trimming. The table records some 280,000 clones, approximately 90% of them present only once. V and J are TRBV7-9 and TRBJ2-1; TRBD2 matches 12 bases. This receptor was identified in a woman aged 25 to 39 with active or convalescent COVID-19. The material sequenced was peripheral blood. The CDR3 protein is CASSLDASGGAWDNEQFF. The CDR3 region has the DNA TGTGCCAGCAGCTTAGATGCTAGCGGGGGGGCTTGGGACAATGAGCAGTTCTTC.